This TCR beta chain was captured by sequencing in a study of pediatric ulcerative colitis. As for this clone: What it binds is unknown.

This table comes from immunoSEQ multiplex PCR, and its TCRdb copy is limited to in-frame clones, with some not included. The data contain under 45,000 clones, approximately 87% of them singletons. General study points: Repertoires came from total lymphocyte DNA, not specific subsets.

CDR1 and CDR2 from the germline V gene are MDHEN and SYDVKM. The CDR3 contains 15 residues. Trimming left V 6 bases short and J 0 bases short, with 12 bases between. V gene TRBV28 combines with J gene TRBJ2-1; TRBD1 is a possible D gene (5 bases). Sample: blood. The source is a girl aged 10-17 years with moderate ulcerative colitis. CDR3 coding DNA: TGTGCCAGCAGCCCTGACAGTAACTCCTACAATGAGCAGTTCTTC. Its translation: CASSPDSNSYNEQFF.